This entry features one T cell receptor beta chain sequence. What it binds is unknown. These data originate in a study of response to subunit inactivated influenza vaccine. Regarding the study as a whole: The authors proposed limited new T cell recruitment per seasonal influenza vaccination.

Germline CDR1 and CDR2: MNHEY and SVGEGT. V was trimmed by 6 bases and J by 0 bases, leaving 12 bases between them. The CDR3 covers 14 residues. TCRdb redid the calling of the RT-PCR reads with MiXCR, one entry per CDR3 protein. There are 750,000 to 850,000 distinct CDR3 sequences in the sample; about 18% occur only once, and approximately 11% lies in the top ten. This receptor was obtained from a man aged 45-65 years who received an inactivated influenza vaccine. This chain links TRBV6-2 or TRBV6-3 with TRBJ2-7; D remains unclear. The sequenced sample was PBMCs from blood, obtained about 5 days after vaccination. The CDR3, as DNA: TGTGCCAGCAGAACAGCCCTCAGCTCCTACGAGCAGTACTTC. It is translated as CASRTALSSYEQYF.